This is a list of T cell receptor beta chains from one sample in a study of vaccination and CD4 T cells after COVID-19. TCRdb re-analysed the PCR reads in MiXCR, keeping a single row per CDR3 protein. This repertoire shows roughly 20,000 distinct CDR3 sequences, around 46% found once; its top ten account for 13%. Their specific antigens are unknown. The material was CD4+ T cells from blood, cultured in vitro, obtained about 7 months after SARS-CoV-2 vaccination. These receptors all stem from a human donor who had recovered from COVID-19. Each CDR3 is given with its conserved first and last residue. The D gene is left open where the match is weak. The size entry is marked missing in some rows and otherwise reads once, few, many or a size class.

d_call clone_size j_call v_call cdr3_aa cdr3_nt
- - TRBJ2-3 TRBV20-1 CSARGRDTQYF TGCAGTGCTAGGGGACGAGATACGCAGTATTTT
- - TRBJ1-2 TRBV7-9 CASSLATRVGDYGYTF TGTGCCAGCAGCTTGGCCACTCGGGTAGGGGACTATGGCTACACCTTC
- - TRBJ2-7 TRBV5-6 CASSLAFSYEQYF TGTGCCAGCAGCTTGGCCTTCAGCTACGAGCAGTACTTC
- - TRBJ2-5 TRBV11-2 CASSLGPQETQYF TGTGCCAGCAGCTTAGGACCGCAAGAGACCCAGTACTTC
TRBD1 once TRBJ1-5 TRBV7-8 CASRRAGTENQPQHF TGTGCCAGCAGACGCGCCGGGACAGAAAATCAGCCCCAGCATTTT
- - TRBJ1-2 TRBV6-2/TRBV6-3 CASSYWESNGYTF TGTGCCAGCAGTTACTGGGAAAGTAATGGCTACACCTTC
- few TRBJ1-1 TRBV10-3 CAISGTGRGTEAFF TGTGCCATCAGTGGGACGGGGAGGGGGACTGAAGCTTTCTTT
TRBD1 - TRBJ1-1 TRBV7-9 CASSFPGDRGNEAFF TGTGCCAGCAGCTTTCCCGGTGACAGGGGAAATGAAGCTTTCTTT
- - TRBJ1-2 TRBV28 CASSFAGETYGYTF TGTGCCAGCAGTTTCGCAGGCGAAACCTATGGCTACACCTTC
TRBD1 - TRBJ1-2 TRBV4-3 CASSQGYDREDGYTF TGCGCCAGCAGCCAAGGGTATGACAGGGAGGATGGCTACACCTTC
- few TRBJ1-6 TRBV6-1 CASSPGRPYSPLHF TGTGCCAGCAGCCCCGGGCGGCCATATTCACCCCTCCACTTT
TRBD2 few TRBJ2-5 TRBV7-2 CASSSRTSGGAGAQYF TGTGCCAGCAGCTCCAGGACTAGCGGGGGGGCAGGCGCCCAGTACTTC
TRBD1 - TRBJ2-7 TRBV20-1 CSARARDRYYEQYF TGCAGTGCTAGAGCCCGGGACAGGTACTACGAGCAGTACTTC
- - TRBJ1-2 TRBV19 CASTWDGYGYTF TGTGCCAGTACCTGGGACGGCTATGGCTACACCTTC
- - TRBJ2-7 TRBV6-5 CASSYPNRDEQYF TGTGCCAGCAGTTACCCCAACAGGGACGAGCAGTACTTC
TRBD2 - TRBJ2-7 TRBV12-3/TRBV12-4 CASRLGLAGAYEQYF TGTGCCAGCAGACTGGGACTAGCGGGGGCCTACGAGCAGTACTTC
- few TRBJ2-3 TRBV7-2 CASSLQGNTDTQYF TGTGCCAGCAGCTTACAGGGAAACACAGATACGCAGTATTTT
- - TRBJ2-7 TRBV5-4 CASSFGPSVSGQEQYF TGTGCCAGCAGCTTTGGCCCGAGCGTCAGTGGTCAGGAGCAGTACTTC
- few TRBJ2-3 TRBV20-1 CSAPNRRGEGTDTQYF TGCAGTGCTCCCAACCGGAGGGGGGAAGGTACAGATACGCAGTATTTT
TRBD1 few TRBJ2-5 TRBV20-1 CSASRGTGESETQYF TGCAGTGCTAGTAGGGGGACAGGGGAGAGTGAGACCCAGTACTTC
- - TRBJ2-1 TRBV6-4 CASSVGAAYNEQFF TGTGCCAGCAGTGTGGGGGCCGCCTACAATGAGCAGTTCTTC
TRBD1 - TRBJ2-2 TRBV4-2 CASSPTGSGAGELFF TGTGCCAGCAGCCCGACAGGGAGTGGAGCAGGGGAGCTGTTTTTT
TRBD1 - TRBJ1-1 TRBV7-9 CASSIGQGAVTEAFF TGTGCCAGCAGCATAGGACAGGGGGCTGTCACTGAAGCTTTCTTT
- - TRBJ2-7 TRBV10-1 CASSNPEQYF TGCGCCAGCAGTAATCCCGAGCAGTACTTC
TRBD1 many TRBJ1-1 TRBV28 CASYPGGLHTEAFF TGTGCCAGCTACCCAGGGGGTCTTCACACTGAAGCTTTCTTT
- - TRBJ2-1 TRBV4-2 CASSQDTQGIYNEQFF TGTGCCAGCAGCCAAGATACACAGGGCATCTACAATGAGCAGTTCTTC
- - TRBJ1-1 TRBV7-9 CASSRVTEAFF TGTGCCAGCTCCCGAGTCACTGAAGCTTTCTTT
- - TRBJ2-3 TRBV7-2 CASSLAGGWKDTDTQYF TGTGCCAGCAGCTTAGCGGGGGGTTGGAAAGACACAGATACGCAGTATTTT
- - TRBJ1-2 TRBV12-3/TRBV12-4 CASRESSGGVHYGYTF TGTGCCAGCAGGGAGAGCAGCGGGGGAGTCCATTATGGCTACACCTTC
TRBD1 - TRBJ1-6 TRBV7-6 CASSSGTGRGSPLHF TGTGCCAGCAGCTCCGGGACAGGGAGAGGTTCACCCCTCCACTTT
TRBD2 few TRBJ2-1 TRBV7-3 CASSPDGRGIYNEQFF TGTGCCAGCAGCCCCGACGGGCGGGGGATCTACAATGAGCAGTTCTTC
- - TRBJ2-5 TRBV2 CARTAPDQETQYF TGTGCCAGGACAGCACCCGACCAAGAGACCCAGTACTTC
- - TRBJ2-3 TRBV7-8 CASSSGGYASTDTQYF TGTGCCAGCAGCTCCGGCGGCTACGCGAGCACAGATACGCAGTATTTT
- - TRBJ2-3 TRBV10-3 CAISRTRDALTDTQYF TGTGCCATCAGCCGCACCCGGGACGCACTAACAGATACGCAGTATTTT
- - TRBJ2-5 TRBV20-1 CSATDRTAETQYF TGCAGTGCAACCGACAGGACGGCTGAGACCCAGTACTTC
TRBD1 - TRBJ1-6 TRBV19 CASVKRTGYNSPLHF TGTGCCAGTGTTAAAAGGACAGGTTACAATTCACCCCTCCACTTT
TRBD1 few TRBJ1-6 TRBV6-1 CASRTGTGLVYSPLHF TGTGCCAGCAGAACCGGGACAGGACTGGTTTATTCACCCCTCCACTTT
- - TRBJ2-3 TRBV2 CASTRERVRGYF TGTGCCAGCACACGAGAGCGGGTCCGAGGGTATTTT
TRBD2 few TRBJ2-3 TRBV6-1 CASSPAGVKGDTQYF TGTGCCAGCAGCCCAGCGGGAGTGAAGGGGGATACGCAGTATTTT
TRBD1 few TRBJ2-7 TRBV6-1 CASSQGDRILLEQYF TGTGCCAGCAGCCAGGGGGACAGGATCTTACTCGAGCAGTACTTC
TRBD2 few TRBJ2-5 TRBV20-1 CSAAPTSGGAAAETQYF TGCAGTGCCGCCCCGACTAGCGGGGGGGCAGCAGCAGAGACCCAGTACTTC
- - TRBJ1-5 TRBV20-1 CSARMGPYNQPQHF TGCAGTGCTAGGATGGGGCCCTACAATCAGCCCCAGCATTTT
- few TRBJ1-3 TRBV7-9 CASSLVGSGNTIYF TGTGCCAGCAGCTTAGTCGGCTCTGGAAACACCATATATTTT
- - TRBJ2-7 TRBV15 CATSRDYGQPEQYF TGTGCCACCAGCAGAGATTATGGGCAGCCCGAGCAGTACTTC